These T cell receptor beta chains were read from a single sample in a study of cytomegalovirus exposure and HLA in healthy donors. Profiled with immunoSEQ multiplex PCR; TCRdb holds only in-frame clones, not every one. The data show roughly 190,000 clones, around 80% seen once. The sequenced sample was PBMCs. The origin of the receptors is a man in his forties in good health and CMV-seropositive. Each CDR3 is given with its conserved first and last residue. Fields, in order: V gene, clone size, J gene, CDR3 protein. A row's size may be missing; if present it is once, few, many or a size class.

>TRBV30|NA|TRBJ2-1
CAWSVLRRGNEQFF
>TRBV25-1|NA|TRBJ1-2
CASSEYRVGYTF
>TRBV13|NA|TRBJ1-3
CASSLADTIYF
>TRBV4-3|NA|TRBJ2-7
CASSQEERRPSYEQYF
>TRBV18|once|TRBJ2-5
CASSPRRAAEETQYF
>TRBV5-1|NA|TRBJ1-1
CASSLQGGSEAFF
>TRBV6-6|NA|TRBJ1-3
CASSSRGQVSGNTIYF
>TRBV6-6|NA|TRBJ2-2
CASSPTPRLASGELFF
>TRBV19|NA|TRBJ1-4
CASSLTGGISEKLFF
>TRBV9|NA|TRBJ2-3
CASSWDPSGASTDTQYF
>TRBV4-2|NA|TRBJ1-1
CASSQEWTGPMNTEAFF
>TRBV4-1|NA|TRBJ1-5
CASSQPRTVYNQPQHF
>TRBV7-9|NA|TRBJ1-6
CASSLVSGSNSPLHF
>TRBV5-4|NA|TRBJ2-7
CASSLGESYEQYF
>TRBV28|NA|TRBJ1-2
CASSIDYGYTF
>TRBV4-3|NA|TRBJ2-2
CASSRTSPGELFF
>TRBV10-1|NA|TRBJ1-1
CASSESGTGEAFF
>TRBV5-4|once|TRBJ1-4
CASSLGTVNEKLFF
>TRBV25-1|few|TRBJ2-5
CASKSGETQYF
>TRBV14|NA|TRBJ2-7
CASSRSPGQGSYEQYF
>TRBV6-5|NA|TRBJ1-5
CASSYVQDQPQHF
>TRBV7-9|NA|TRBJ1-2
CASSLGGTNYGYTF
>TRBV28|once|TRBJ1-1
CASSLTETEAFF
>TRBV9|NA|TRBJ2-2
CASSLLDRVTGELFF
>TRBV28|NA|TRBJ2-7
CASSFNEQYF
>TRBV19|NA|TRBJ1-2
CASRVDRVNYGYTF
>TRBV28|NA|TRBJ2-1
CASSSPFEGRRNEQFF
>TRBV6-1|NA|TRBJ2-1
CASSLAGAYNEQFF
>TRBV2|NA|TRBJ1-2
CASSEGTGQSYTF
>TRBV5-5|NA|TRBJ1-2
CASIEGVYGYTF
>TRBV11-1|NA|TRBJ2-7
CASSEILASYEQYF
>TRBV9|NA|TRBJ1-2
CASSSNRGLGYTF
>TRBV2|NA|TRBJ1-4
CASSKQTTNEKLFF
>TRBV30|NA|TRBJ1-3
CAYRTYSGNTIYF
>TRBV15|NA|TRBJ2-3
CATSWEPGQDTDTQYF
>TRBV6-4|NA|TRBJ1-1
CASRIRQGMNTEAFF
>TRBV7-9|NA|TRBJ1-1
CASSTIRDTRTEAFF
>TRBV11-1|NA|TRBJ2-7
CASSPRDRPYEQYF
>TRBV29-1|once|TRBJ2-7
CSVGPAGGGHEQYF
>TRBV6-1|NA|TRBJ2-2
CASSDSGTGVTGELFF
>TRBV27|NA|TRBJ2-7
CASSLISGRASYEQYF
>TRBV2|NA|TRBJ1-4
CASSEPGGEYEKLFF
>TRBV6-5|NA|TRBJ1-5
CASSYGGKRSNQPQHF
>TRBV5-1|NA|TRBJ2-1
CASSSGTGGNAFYNEQFF
>TRBV27|NA|TRBJ1-2
CASSSQFSRQGGGGLPTPYGYTF
>TRBV5-1|NA|TRBJ2-3
CASSLGQGSTDTQYF
>TRBV6-1|NA|TRBJ2-7
CASFHRGGENYEQYF
>TRBV2|once|TRBJ2-2
CASSVSGLTGELFF